Following are 8 T cell receptor beta chains from one sample sequenced in a study of cytomegalovirus exposure and HLA in healthy donors. The study ran its PCR with 60 Vbeta and 13 Jbeta primers. The method was immunoSEQ multiplex PCR; TCRdb's version includes in-frame clones alone and lacks a portion of them. The sample contains 60,000 to 100,000 clones, around 81% of which appear only once. Material for sequencing was PBMCs. These receptors all come from a man aged 40-49 years in good health and CMV-seronegative.

The chain joins TRBV19 to TRBJ2-3; 8 nucleotides match TRBD1. V shed 6 bases and J 5 bases; nucleotides not matched to a gene: 7. The germline gives CDR1 LNHDA, CDR2 SQIVND (reference sequence). CDR3 length equals 14 residues. As DNA, the CDR3 is TGTGCCAGTAGAGCGCCAGGGGGCGAAGATACGCAGTATTTT. It encodes CASRAPGGEDTQYF.

The chain is built from TRBV29-1 and TRBJ2-5; 8 bases map to TRBD1. Germline CDR1 reads SQVTM; CDR2 reads ANQGSEA. Trimming cost V 7 bases and J 4 bases; bases outside gene matches: 5. The CDR3 covers 12 residues. CDR3 bases: TGCAGCGGTGCAGGGGGCGGAGAGACCCAGTACTTC. Protein: CSGAGGGETQYF.

This clone was detected only a few times. The chain combines TRBV11-2 with TRBJ2-5; D call uncertain. CDR1 SGHAT and CDR2 FQNNGV come from the germline V gene. This CDR3 has 14 residues. V was pared by 1 base and J by 0 bases, with 6 bases between. As DNA, the CDR3 is TGTGCCAGCAGCTTAGTCGACAACCAAGAGACCCAGTACTTC. It encodes CASSLVDNQETQYF.

This chain connects TRBV27 to TRBJ2-7; the D gene is possibly TRBD2 (6 bases). Trimming took off 6 bases at V and 6 bases at J, with 15 bases between the two ends. Germline CDR1 is MNHEY and CDR2 is SMNVEV (reference sequence). The CDR3 runs to 13 residues. The CDR3 DNA is TGTGCCAGCAGGGCCGGGACTTATCGCGAGCAGTACTTC. It is translated as CASRAGTYREQYF.

This sequence joins TRBV4-2 and TRBJ2-2, with a tentative D call TRBD1 (5 bases). CDR1 and CDR2 from the germline V gene are LGHNA and YNFKEQ. This CDR3 comprises 13 residues. Trimming shortened V by 3 bases and J by 6 bases, and 8 bases separated the two germline ends. CDR3 amino acids: CASSHLGAGELFF. DNA for the CDR3: TGTGCCAGCAGCCACCTAGGGGCCGGGGAGCTGTTTTTT.

The CDR3 loop is CASSRGMRDQPQHF. The CDR3 region has the DNA TGTGCCAGTAGCCGGGGAATGCGAGATCAGCCCCAGCATTTT. This rearrangement joins TRBV19 to TRBJ1-5, with D uncertain. CDR1 LNHDA and CDR2 SQIVND come from the germline V gene (reference sequence). The V end lost 6 bases, the J end lost 5 bases, and 14 bases lay between the germline ends. The CDR3 has 14 residues.

The chain has TRBV18 and TRBJ2-3, with D hard to call. Germline loops: CDR1 KGHSH, CDR2 LQKENI. This CDR3 is 13 amino acids long. V lost 0 bases and J 6 bases, leaving 7 bases between the germline ends. The CDR3 loop is CASSPPSRDTQYF. The DNA of the CDR3 is TGTGCCAGCTCACCACCGTCCCGGGATACGCAGTATTTT.

This clone was observed a few times. This sequence joins TRBV27 and TRBJ2-7, with TRBD2 as a possible D gene (5 bases). V lost 4 bases to trimming and J lost 0 bases, with 7 bases between them. Germline lookup yields CDR1 MNHEY and CDR2 SMNVEV (reference sequence). This CDR3 spans 13 amino acids. CDR3 sequence (DNA): TGTGCCAGCAGTTCCCGGGGCTCCTACGAGCAGTACTTC. Translation: CASSSRGSYEQYF.